The T cell receptor beta chain under discussion was sequenced for a study of blood T cell repertoires in COVID-19. About the research overall: The United States, Italy and Spain supplied acute and convalescent COVID-19 samples. The cDNA or gDNA used as material had been derived from T cells, B-cell-depleted T cells, or PBMCs.

Original data processing: Reference gene primer amplification gave nucleated cell count estimates. Data came from immunoSEQ multiplex PCR; TCRdb stores just in-frame clones and leaves some out. The D gene and trimming were derived from the DNA, and the V and J assignments and clone size from that table. The sample has about 120,000 clones; roughly 80% are singletons. The CDR3 consists of 18 residues. Germline-derived CDR1 and CDR2 are WSHSY and SAAADI. Losses at the gene ends were 4 bases for V and 0 bases for J; bases not matched to a gene: 12. Sample: peripheral blood. The chain carries TRBV10-2 and TRBJ1-5; TRBD1 matches at 7 bases. This clonotype was obtained from a man in his fifties with acute or convalescent COVID-19. The CDR3 is CASSVHTGVGNSNQPQHF. DNA for the CDR3: TGCGCCAGCAGTGTTCATACAGGGGTGGGCAATAGCAATCAGCCCCAGCATTTT.